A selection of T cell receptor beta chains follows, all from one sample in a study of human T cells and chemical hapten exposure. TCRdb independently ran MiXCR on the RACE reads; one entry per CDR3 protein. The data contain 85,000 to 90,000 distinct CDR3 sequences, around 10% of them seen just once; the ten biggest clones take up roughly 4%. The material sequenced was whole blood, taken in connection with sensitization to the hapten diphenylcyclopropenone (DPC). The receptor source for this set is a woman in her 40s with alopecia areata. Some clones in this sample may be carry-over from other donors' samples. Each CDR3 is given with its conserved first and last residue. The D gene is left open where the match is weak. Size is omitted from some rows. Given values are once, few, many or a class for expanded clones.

CDR3: CASSLGAGQGVYKQYF
DNA: TGTGCCAGCAGCTTAGGGGCAGGACAGGGCGTCTACAAGCAGTACTTC
size: many
D: TRBD1
J: TRBJ2-7
V: TRBV7-2

CDR3: CASSLMVTGELFF
DNA: TGTGCCAGCAGTTTAATGGTTACCGGGGAGCTGTTTTTT
size: NA
D: NA
J: TRBJ2-2
V: TRBV27

CDR3: CASSRLGVETEAFF
DNA: TGTGCCAGCAGTCGCTTAGGGGTGGAGACTGAAGCTTTCTTT
size: many
D: NA
J: TRBJ1-1
V: TRBV12-3/TRBV12-4

CDR3: CASTTSGVANVLTF
DNA: TGTGCCTCAACCACCTCAGGGGTGGCCAACGTCCTGACTTTC
size: few
D: NA
J: TRBJ2-6
V: TRBV7-9

CDR3: CASSLKRGVSDTQYF
DNA: TGTGCCAGCAGCTTAAAGCGGGGGGTGTCAGATACGCAGTATTTT
size: NA
D: TRBD2
J: TRBJ2-3
V: TRBV7-9

CDR3: CSARRPSSYNSPLHF
DNA: TGCAGTGCTCGTCGACCCAGCTCCTATAATTCACCCCTCCACTTT
size: many
D: NA
J: TRBJ1-6
V: TRBV20-1

CDR3: CASSLARQGARRGTEAFF
DNA: TGTGCCAGCAGCTTGGCGAGGCAGGGGGCGAGGAGGGGTACTGAAGCTTTCTTT
size: few
D: TRBD1
J: TRBJ1-1
V: TRBV5-5

CDR3: CASSVQGSGVYGYTF
DNA: TGTGCCAGCAGCGTACAGGGAAGCGGGGTCTATGGCTACACCTTC
size: many
D: NA
J: TRBJ1-2
V: TRBV13

CDR3: CAISVLADYQETQYF
DNA: TGTGCCATCAGCGTACTAGCGGACTACCAAGAGACCCAGTACTTC
size: many
D: TRBD2
J: TRBJ2-5
V: TRBV10-3

CDR3: CAWTLVGANVLTF
DNA: TGTGCCTGGACCCTTGTTGGGGCCAACGTCCTGACTTTC
size: many
D: NA
J: TRBJ2-6
V: TRBV30

CDR3: CSARLAGPDTQYF
DNA: TGCAGTGCCAGACTAGCGGGGCCAGATACGCAGTATTTT
size: NA
D: TRBD2
J: TRBJ2-3
V: TRBV20-1

CDR3: CASSWGAYNEQFF
DNA: TGTGCCAGCTCATGGGGGGCCTACAATGAGCAGTTCTTC
size: few
D: NA
J: TRBJ2-1
V: TRBV9

CDR3: CASSQSGGQQPQHF
DNA: TGCGCCAGCAGCCAATCCGGGGGGCAGCAGCCCCAGCATTTT
size: NA
D: NA
J: TRBJ1-5
V: TRBV4-3

CDR3: CASSLDGPETSQFF
DNA: TGTGCCAGCAGCTTAGATGGCCCGGAGACGAGCCAGTTCTTC
size: many
D: NA
J: TRBJ2-1
V: TRBV11-2

CDR3: CASSLELRNYGYTF
DNA: TGCGCCAGCAGCTTGGAACTCCGAAACTATGGCTACACCTTC
size: few
D: NA
J: TRBJ1-2
V: TRBV5-1

CDR3: CASSVPIGQGQGGQETQYF
DNA: TGTGCCAGCAGCGTCCCCATCGGACAGGGACAGGGAGGCCAAGAGACCCAGTACTTC
size: many
D: TRBD1
J: TRBJ2-5
V: TRBV9

CDR3: CATSRDRDRVDF
DNA: TGTGCCACCAGCAGAGATCGGGACAGGGTTGACTTC
size: NA
D: TRBD1
J: TRBJ2-7
V: TRBV15

CDR3: CASSLTDTGELFF
DNA: TGTGCCAGCAGCCTGACAGATACCGGGGAGCTGTTTTTT
size: NA
D: NA
J: TRBJ2-2
V: TRBV7-2

CDR3: CASSYRDPAYGYTF
DNA: TGTGCCAGCAGTTACAGGGACCCGGCGTATGGCTACACCTTC
size: many
D: NA
J: TRBJ1-2
V: TRBV12-3/TRBV12-4

CDR3: CASSLAQLTGELFF
DNA: TGTGCCAGCAGCTTAGCCCAACTCACCGGGGAGCTGTTTTTT
size: many
D: NA
J: TRBJ2-2
V: TRBV11-2

CDR3: CSARDRGYGYTF
DNA: TGCAGTGCTCGGGACAGGGGCTATGGCTACACCTTC
size: NA
D: TRBD1
J: TRBJ1-2
V: TRBV20-1

CDR3: CASGQGNDNQPQHF
DNA: TGTGCCAGCGGGCAGGGGAACGACAATCAGCCCCAGCATTTT
size: few
D: NA
J: TRBJ1-5
V: TRBV18

CDR3: CASSLGQGLPKEGAFF
DNA: TGTGCCAGCAGCTTAGGACAGGGCTTACCCAAAGAGGGAGCTTTCTTT
size: few
D: TRBD1
J: TRBJ1-1
V: TRBV7-9

CDR3: CSASSLGETQYF
DNA: TGCAGTGCTTCTTCGCTCGGCGAGACCCAGTACTTC
size: NA
D: NA
J: TRBJ2-5
V: TRBV20-1

CDR3: CATSSGYEQYF
DNA: TGTGCCACCTCGAGCGGGTACGAGCAGTACTTC
size: few
D: NA
J: TRBJ2-7
V: TRBV19

CDR3: CATSDSRAAGGKLFF
DNA: TGTGCCACCAGTGATTCCAGGGCCGCCGGCGGAAAACTGTTTTTT
size: many
D: NA
J: TRBJ1-4
V: TRBV24-1

CDR3: CASSAQGHEQFF
DNA: TGTGCCAGCAGTGCCCAGGGTCATGAGCAGTTCTTC
size: NA
D: NA
J: TRBJ2-1
V: TRBV2

CDR3: CASSLPSKNIQYF
DNA: TGTGCCAGCAGCTTGCCGTCTAAAAACATTCAGTACTTC
size: NA
D: NA
J: TRBJ2-4
V: TRBV7-2

CDR3: CASSLDSGYYGYTF
DNA: TGTGCCAGCAGCTTGGATTCAGGGTACTATGGCTACACCTTC
size: few
D: NA
J: TRBJ1-2
V: TRBV5-4

CDR3: CASSLQGSNEKLFF
DNA: TGTGCCAGCTCGCTCCAGGGCAGTAATGAAAAACTGTTTTTT
size: NA
D: NA
J: TRBJ1-4
V: TRBV18

CDR3: CASSQSWTVTGELFF
DNA: TGTGCCAGCAGCCAATCCTGGACGGTTACCGGGGAGCTGTTTTTT
size: many
D: NA
J: TRBJ2-2
V: TRBV11-3

CDR3: CASSLRARDRGRTGELFF
DNA: TGTGCCAGCAGCTTAAGGGCCCGGGACAGGGGTAGAACCGGGGAGCTGTTTTTT
size: few
D: TRBD1
J: TRBJ2-2
V: TRBV7-2

CDR3: CASNSGKRLAKNIQYF
DNA: TGTGCCAGTAACTCGGGGAAAAGACTAGCCAAAAACATTCAGTACTTC
size: few
D: NA
J: TRBJ2-4
V: TRBV19

CDR3: CASSFGTSGGPQETQYF
DNA: TGCGCCAGCAGCTTCGGGACTAGCGGGGGGCCTCAAGAGACCCAGTACTTC
size: NA
D: TRBD2
J: TRBJ2-5
V: TRBV5-1

CDR3: CASSPYRGPGETQYF
DNA: TGTGCCAGCAGTCCGTACAGGGGGCCGGGAGAGACCCAGTACTTC
size: few
D: TRBD1
J: TRBJ2-5
V: TRBV25-1

CDR3: CAISLNRGQGTEAFF
DNA: TGTGCCATCAGTTTAAACAGGGGTCAAGGCACTGAAGCTTTCTTT
size: many
D: TRBD1
J: TRBJ1-1
V: TRBV10-3

CDR3: CASSVDGLFNQPQHF
DNA: TGTGCCAGCAGCGTAGACGGCCTATTCAATCAGCCCCAGCATTTT
size: many
D: NA
J: TRBJ1-5
V: TRBV9

CDR3: CASSLGLADTIYF
DNA: TGTGCCAGCAGCTTAGGACTGGCAGACACCATATATTTT
size: many
D: NA
J: TRBJ1-3
V: TRBV7-9

CDR3: CASSSRPGELFF
DNA: TGTGCCAGCAGCTCAAGACCCGGGGAGCTGTTTTTT
size: many
D: NA
J: TRBJ2-2
V: TRBV11-2

CDR3: CASSEVPGPKNIQYF
DNA: TGTGCCAGCAGTGAAGTCCCGGGGCCCAAAAACATTCAGTACTTC
size: many
D: NA
J: TRBJ2-4
V: TRBV2

CDR3: CASSLGVTKYQETQYF
DNA: TGTGCCAGCAGTTTGGGGGTTACTAAATACCAAGAGACCCAGTACTTC
size: few
D: NA
J: TRBJ2-5
V: TRBV6-6

CDR3: CASSLFQETQYF
DNA: TGTGCCAGCAGCTTATTCCAAGAGACCCAGTACTTC
size: many
D: NA
J: TRBJ2-5
V: TRBV7-6

CDR3: CSARDMQGVRTEAFF
DNA: TGCAGTGCTAGAGATATGCAGGGCGTAAGGACTGAAGCTTTCTTT
size: many
D: NA
J: TRBJ1-1
V: TRBV20-1

CDR3: CASSEAPGGGPAYF
DNA: TGTGCCAGCAGTGAAGCCCCTGGGGGAGGGCCAGCGTATTTT
size: NA
D: TRBD2
J: TRBJ2-3
V: TRBV2

CDR3: CASSLGGGAYNSPLHF
DNA: TGTGCCAGCAGCTTAGGTGGAGGGGCCTATAATTCACCCCTCCACTTT
size: many
D: NA
J: TRBJ1-6
V: TRBV7-2

CDR3: CASSLTGTAGNTIYF
DNA: TGTGCCAGCAGTTTAACCGGGACAGCTGGAAACACCATATATTTT
size: NA
D: TRBD1
J: TRBJ1-3
V: TRBV27

CDR3: CGSSYRYNEQFF
DNA: TGTGGCAGCAGTTACAGGTACAATGAGCAGTTCTTC
size: NA
D: NA
J: TRBJ2-1
V: TRBV6-2/TRBV6-3

CDR3: CASSLLSGGGDTQYF
DNA: TGTGCCAGCAGTTTACTTAGCGGGGGAGGAGATACGCAGTATTTT
size: many
D: TRBD2
J: TRBJ2-3
V: TRBV12-3/TRBV12-4

CDR3: CASSLAMGAQNTEAFF
DNA: TGCGCCAGCAGCTTGGCAATGGGGGCGCAGAACACTGAAGCTTTCTTT
size: many
D: NA
J: TRBJ1-1
V: TRBV5-1